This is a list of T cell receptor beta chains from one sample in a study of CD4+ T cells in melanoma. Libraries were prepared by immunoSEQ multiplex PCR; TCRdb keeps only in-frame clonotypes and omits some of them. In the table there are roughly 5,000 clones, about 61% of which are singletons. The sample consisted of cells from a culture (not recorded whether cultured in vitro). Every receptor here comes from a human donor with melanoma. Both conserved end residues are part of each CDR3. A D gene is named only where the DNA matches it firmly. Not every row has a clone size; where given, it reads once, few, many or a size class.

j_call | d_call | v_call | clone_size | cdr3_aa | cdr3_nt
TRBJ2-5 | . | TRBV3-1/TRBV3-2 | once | CASSQGTSLETQYF | TGTGCCAGCAGCCAAGGCACCTCCCTGGAGACCCAGTACTTC
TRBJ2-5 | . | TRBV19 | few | CASSIKETQYF | TGTGCCAGTAGTATTAAAGAGACCCAGTACTTC
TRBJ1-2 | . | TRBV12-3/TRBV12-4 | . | CASSLVFGGYTF | TGTGCCAGCAGTTTAGTGTTTGGTGGCTACACCTTC
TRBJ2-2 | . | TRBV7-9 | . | CASSLNGDPANTGELFF | TGTGCCAGCAGCTTAAATGGTGACCCCGCGAACACCGGGGAGCTGTTTTTT
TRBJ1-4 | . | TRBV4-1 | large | CASSQTNEKLFF | TGCGCCAGCAGCCAAACTAATGAAAAACTGTTTTTT
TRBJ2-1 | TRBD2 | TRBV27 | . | CASSPGTSGGYEQFF | TGTGCCAGCAGTCCAGGGACTAGCGGGGGGTATGAGCAGTTCTTC
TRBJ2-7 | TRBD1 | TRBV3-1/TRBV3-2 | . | CASSQGTGPQAEQYF | TGTGCCAGCAGCCAAGGGACAGGGCCCCAGGCCGAGCAGTACTTC
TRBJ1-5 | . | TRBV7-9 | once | CASSLGAGDNQPQHF | TGTGCCAGCAGCTTAGGTGCAGGGGACAATCAGCCCCAGCATTTT
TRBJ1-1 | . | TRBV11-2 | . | CASSLDIGGTEAFF | TGTGCCAGCAGCTTAGACATAGGGGGTACTGAAGCTTTCTTT
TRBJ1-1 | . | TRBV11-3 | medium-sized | CASSLAVATEAFF | TGTGCCAGCAGCTTAGCGGTGGCCACTGAAGCTTTCTTT
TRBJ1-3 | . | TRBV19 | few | CASSYRGLAGNTIYF | TGTGCCAGTAGTTATCGAGGGCTCGCTGGAAACACCATATATTTT
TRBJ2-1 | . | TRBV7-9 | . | CASSPPLGTDRDNEQFF | TGTGCCAGCAGCCCGCCCCTCGGGACGGACCGAGACAATGAGCAGTTCTTC
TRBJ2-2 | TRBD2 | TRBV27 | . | CASTLGGPNTGELFF | TGTGCCAGCACCCTGGGAGGGCCTAACACCGGGGAGCTGTTTTTT
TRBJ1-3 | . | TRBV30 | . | CAWSVSNTIYF | TGTGCCTGGAGTGTATCCAACACCATATATTTT
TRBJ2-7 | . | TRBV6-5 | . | CASSRDNSYEQYF | TGTGCCAGTTCCCGGGACAATTCCTACGAGCAGTACTTC
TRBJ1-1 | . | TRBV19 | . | CASRHGEAFF | TGTGCCAGTAGGCACGGTGAAGCTTTCTTT
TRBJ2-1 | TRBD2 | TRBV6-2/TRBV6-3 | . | CASSQTGLAAEQFF | TGTGCCAGCAGTCAGACGGGACTAGCGGCTGAGCAGTTCTTC
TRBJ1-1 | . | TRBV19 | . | CASSNLDRNTEAFF | TGTGCCAGTAGTAATCTGGACAGGAACACTGAAGCTTTCTTT
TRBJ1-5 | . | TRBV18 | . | CASSQGGNQPQHF | TGTGCCAGCTCACAGGGAGGCAATCAGCCCCAGCATTTT
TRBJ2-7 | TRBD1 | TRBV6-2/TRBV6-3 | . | CASSYLMTGKAYEQYF | TGTGCCAGCAGTTACTTGATGACAGGGAAAGCCTACGAGCAGTACTTC
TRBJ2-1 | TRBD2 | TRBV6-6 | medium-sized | CASSHGGEQFF | TGTGCCAGCAGTCACGGGGGGGAGCAGTTCTTC
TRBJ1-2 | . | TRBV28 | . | CASNPSGSRYGYTF | TGTGCCAGCAACCCGAGTGGCAGCCGATATGGCTACACCTTC
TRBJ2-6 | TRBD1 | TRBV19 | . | CASSTQPGQVTSGANVLTF | TGTGCCAGTAGTACCCAACCGGGACAGGTGACCTCTGGGGCCAACGTCCTGACTTTC
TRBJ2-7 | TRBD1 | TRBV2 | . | CASRAIGTGAYEQYF | TGTGCCAGCAGAGCAATCGGGACAGGGGCCTACGAGCAGTACTTC
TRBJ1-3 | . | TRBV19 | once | CASNMESGNTIYF | TGTGCCAGTAATATGGAGAGTGGAAACACCATATATTTT
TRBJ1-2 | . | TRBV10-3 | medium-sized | CAISESSLTAEGYGYTF | TGTGCCATCAGTGAGTCGTCTCTAACCGCGGAGGGCTATGGCTACACCTTC
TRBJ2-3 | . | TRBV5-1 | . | CASSLLQTLSTDTQYF | TGCGCCAGCAGCTTGCTACAGACCCTTAGCACAGATACGCAGTATTTT
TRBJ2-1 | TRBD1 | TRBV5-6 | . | CASSLGDRAYNEQFF | TGTGCCAGCAGCTTGGGGGACAGAGCCTACAATGAGCAGTTCTTC
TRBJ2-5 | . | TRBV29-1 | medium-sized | CSVQQETQYF | TGCAGCGTTCAACAAGAGACCCAGTACTTC
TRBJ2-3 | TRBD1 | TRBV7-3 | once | CASSDRGGDTQYF | TGTGCCAGCAGCGACAGGGGGGGAGATACGCAGTATTTT
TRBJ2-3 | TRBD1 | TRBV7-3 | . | CASSLGQGLPTDTQYF | TGTGCCAGCAGCTTAGGACAGGGGCTACCAACAGATACGCAGTATTTT
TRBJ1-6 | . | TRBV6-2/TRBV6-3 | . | CASSYPRTAGARYNSPLHF | TGTGCCAGCAGTTACCCGAGGACGGCGGGAGCCAGGTATAATTCACCCCTCCACTTT
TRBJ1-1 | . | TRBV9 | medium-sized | CASSVWEVGKNTEAFF | TGTGCCAGCAGCGTATGGGAGGTGGGAAAAAACACTGAAGCTTTCTTT
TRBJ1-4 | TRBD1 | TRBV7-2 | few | CASSLRTGDEKLFF | TGTGCCAGCAGCTTAAGGACAGGGGATGAAAAACTGTTTTTT
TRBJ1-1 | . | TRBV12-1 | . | CASSTSGGVHLNTEAFF | TGTGCCAGCAGCACCTCAGGGGGCGTCCACCTGAACACTGAAGCTTTCTTT
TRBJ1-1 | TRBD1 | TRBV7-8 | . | CASSFGTANTEAFF | TGTGCCAGCAGCTTCGGGACAGCTAACACTGAAGCTTTCTTT
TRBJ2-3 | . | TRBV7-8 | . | CASSSGTINTQYF | TGTGCCAGCAGCTCCGGGACAATAAATACGCAGTATTTT
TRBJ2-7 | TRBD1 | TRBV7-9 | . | CASSHPNRDRNYEQYF | TGTGCCAGCAGCCACCCAAACAGGGACAGAAACTACGAGCAGTACTTC
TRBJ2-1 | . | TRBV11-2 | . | CASSLQGSPPYNEQFF | TGTGCCAGCAGCTTACAGGGATCTCCACCCTACAATGAGCAGTTCTTC
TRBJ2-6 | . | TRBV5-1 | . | CASSLGGRLSSGANVLTF | TGCGCCAGCAGCTTGGGAGGCAGATTGAGCTCTGGGGCCAACGTCCTGACTTTC
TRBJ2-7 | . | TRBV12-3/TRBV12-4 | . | CASSPGDYEQYF | TGTGCCAGCAGCCCCGGAGACTACGAGCAGTACTTC
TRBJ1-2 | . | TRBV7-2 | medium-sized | CASSLGQPDPFF | TGTGCCAGCAGTTTAGGACAGCCAGACCCCTTCTTC